One T cell receptor (beta chain) is described in this entry. Profiled with immunoSEQ multiplex PCR; TCRdb holds only in-frame clones, not every one. The profile shows about 95,000 clones, around nine tenths of them singletons. The data were obtained in a study of blood T cell repertoires in COVID-19. About the study: T cells, B-cell-depleted T cells, or PBMCs provided the cDNA or gDNA that served as material.

Between the trimmed V and J ends, which lost 3 bases and 2 bases, there was a span of 8 bases. Germline loops: CDR1 SQVTM, CDR2 ANQGSEA. The length of the CDR3 is 13 residues. The rearrangement uses TRBV29-1 and TRBJ1-3; D is unresolved. The specimen was peripheral blood. This TCR was recovered from a man aged 55 to 70 with COVID-19, enrolled during active disease. The CDR3 loop is CSVEEVAGNTIYF. The CDR3 DNA is TGCAGCGTTGAGGAGGTGGCTGGAAACACCATATATTTT.